Below, 12 T cell receptor beta chains from the same sample are listed, as sequenced in a study of control samples from healthy donors and cancer patients. Here immunoSEQ multiplex PCR was the method, and the copy in TCRdb shows in-frame clones only, minus some. The sample records 75,000 to 100,000 clones, 80% to 90% being singletons. Sequenced: blood. Source of these receptors: a man aged 25 to 45 in good health.

The chain links TRBV5-4 to TRBJ2-7; D might be TRBD1 or TRBD2, each matching 5 bases. Germline loops: CDR1 SGHNT, CDR2 YYREEE (reference sequence). V was cut by 4 bases and J by 2 bases, with 13 bases left in between. The CDR3 contains 14 residues. CDR3 protein: CASSPGPGTYEQYF. CDR3 in DNA: TGTGCCAGCAGCCCGGGACCGGGCACCTACGAGCAGTACTTC.

This chain connects TRBV5-1 to TRBJ2-1; D is undetermined. The germline gives CDR1 SGHRS, CDR2 YFSETQ. This CDR3 region has 16 residues. V gave up 4 bases and J gave up 2 bases, with 16 bases separating them. Written as DNA, the CDR3 is TGCGCCAGCAGCATTATTATGCGAGAGACCTACAATGAGCAGTTCTTC. This codes for CASSIIMRETYNEQFF.

V and J are TRBV27 and TRBJ1-2; tentatively, D is TRBD1 (5 bases). V was trimmed by 6 bases and J by 1 base, leaving 12 bases between them. Germline CDR1 reads MNHEY; CDR2 reads SMNVEV (reference sequence). The CDR3 is made up of 14 amino acids. CDR3 region: CASSLGQSNYGYTF. DNA for the CDR3: TGTGCCAGCAGCTTGGGGCAGAGTAACTATGGCTACACCTTC.

This chain connects TRBV7-2 to TRBJ2-7, with 8 positions matching TRBD2. Unmatched junction bases numbered 3, after V lost 1 base and J lost 1 base. Germline loops: CDR1 SGHTA, CDR2 FQGNSA. This CDR3 is built from 15 residues. The CDR3 nucleotides are TGTGCCAGCAGCTTAGGGGCGGGGGGTTCCTACGAGCAGTACTTC. This codes for CASSLGAGGSYEQYF.

The rearrangement joins TRBV11-2 to TRBJ2-3; D is uncertain. Trimming cost V 5 bases and J 2 bases, with 5 bases left between them. Germline CDR1 is SGHAT and CDR2 is FQNNGV. The CDR3 is 12 amino acids. The CDR3 bases are TGTGCCAGCAGCCCCTTCACAGATACGCAGTATTTT. Its protein is CASSPFTDTQYF.

This chain uses TRBV27 with TRBJ2-2, with D possibly being TRBD2 (6 bases). This CDR3 region has 18 residues. Germline CDR1 MNHEY, CDR2 SMNVEV (reference sequence). V was clipped by 2 bases and J by 6 bases, with 22 bases between them. CDR3 residues: CASSLLSFGTSPAGELFF. The DNA for the CDR3 is TGTGCCAGCAGTTTACTTTCTTTCGGAACTAGCCCTGCCGGGGAGCTGTTTTTT.

The V and J genes are TRBV9 and TRBJ2-3; D possibly corresponds to TRBD2 (7 bases). The CDR3 length is 17 residues. CDR1 SGDLS and CDR2 YYNGEE come from the germline V gene. V was clipped by 4 bases and J by 0 bases, with 18 bases between them. The CDR3 sequence: CASSSRGSGPSTDTQYF. CDR3 sequence (DNA): TGTGCCAGCAGCTCCAGGGGTAGCGGGCCTAGCACAGATACGCAGTATTTT.

This clone has a handful of counts. The CDR3 coding sequence is TGTGCCAGCAGCAAAAGACAGGGGCAGGTCTCTGGGGCCAACGTCCTGACTTTC. Amino acids: CASSKRQGQVSGANVLTF. The V and J genes are TRBV21-1 and TRBJ2-6; TRBD1, as called in the table, went unchecked against the DNA. TRBV21-1 has pseudogene status. This CDR3 has 18 amino acids.

The V call is TRBV5-1, the J call TRBJ2-3; D is perhaps TRBD1 or TRBD2 (7 bases each). Trimming left V 1 base short and J 3 bases short, with 15 bases between. This CDR3 contains 16 residues. Germline V gene data show CDR1 as SGHRS and CDR2 as YFSETQ. The chain's CDR3 is CASSLWGGGLTDTQYF. CDR3 DNA sequence: TGCGCCAGCAGCTTGTGGGGAGGGGGCTTAACAGATACGCAGTATTTT.

The chain links TRBV2 to TRBJ2-1, with 10 bases aligning to TRBD2. The CDR3 is 18 amino acids. In germline, CDR1 is SNHLY, CDR2 FYNNEI. V shed 6 bases and J 5 bases; nucleotides not matched to a gene: 16. Written as DNA, the CDR3 is TGTGCCAGCAGAAGGGACGAACCGACTAGCGGGTCAAACAATGAGCAGTTCTTC. It encodes CASRRDEPTSGSNNEQFF.

The rearrangement joins TRBV6-4 to TRBJ2-1; 7 bases match TRBD1. Germline values: CDR1 MRHNA, CDR2 SNTAGT. This CDR3 is built from 16 residues. J gave up 4 bases and V 2 bases, and 8 bases lay outside the gene matches. The CDR3 loop reads CASSDHNRGRYNEQFF. DNA of the CDR3: TGTGCCAGCAGTGACCACAACAGGGGCCGTTACAATGAGCAGTTCTTC.

The chain joins TRBV6-1 to TRBJ1-5, with D unclear. Germline assignment: CDR1 MNHNS and CDR2 SASEGT. The ends were cut back, 2 bases at V and 4 bases at J, with 12 bases in the middle. The CDR3 has 15 amino acids. The CDR3 nucleotides are TGTGCCAGCAGTGAACGGGGTGTGGATAATCAGCCCCAGCATTTT. This translates into CASSERGVDNQPQHF.